This T cell receptor beta chain was obtained from a study of T cell responses to AZD1222 COVID-19 vaccine (dated by TCRdb to the early 2020s). Looking at the study overall: AZD1222 recipients whose second dose came at about 4 weeks and those whose second dose came at about 12 weeks were combined into one group, since spike-specific TCR depth and breadth did not differ between the two schedules. A total of 240 or so trial participants underwent TCR sequencing, of whom 207 had received two doses of AZD1222 and some 26 had received two doses of the MenACWY control vaccine. Enrollment into the trials was organized by age into subgroups of 18-55, 56-69 and 70-plus years, and those subgroups contained about 150, 27 and 61 TCR-sequenced participants, respectively.

A remark on this clone: What antigen it recognizes has not been identified. Base qualities are not recorded, but no much larger clone differs from it by a single base.

The study at large found these results: No day 14 peak-response samples were available, so repertoires were characterized only after the peak T cell response. Reportedly, almost half of the unique spike-specific TCRs recognized epitopes lying outside the regions that are mutated in the B.1.351 and B.1.1.7 variants. After two AZD1222 doses, both the breadth and the depth of spike-specific TCRs were significantly higher than at day 0 and than in MenACWY recipients. Vaccine-associated CD4 TCRs spanned the whole spike protein, with dominant responses in regions 160-218 and 743-854. Participants were mostly white British and included more females than males, and it was suggested by the authors that clonal diversity may have been underestimated. In the small 56-69-year group, the increase in depth fell short of significance, most likely because of low power. Conclusions about previously exposed vaccinees are limited because only a handful of AZD1222 recipients were SARS-CoV-2 seropositive at baseline.

The junction carries 8 bases between V and J, which are trimmed by 3 bases and 6 bases respectively. Spanning cysteine to phenylalanine, the CDR3 consists of 13 amino acids. Only the CDR3 DNA is retained, 39 bases long and in frame from the first base. CDR1 and CDR2 are drawn from the germline V gene (reference sequence): SEHNR, FQNEAQ. The CDR3 regions of human TCRbeta chains were analyzed by immunosequencing. As for the authors' bioinformatics: Repertoire TCRs were matched against a reference library of SARS-CoV-2-specific TCRs generated with the MIRA antigen-specificity platform. Breadth was defined as the fraction of unique TCRs that were SARS-CoV-2-associated, and depth was defined as the fraction of total T cells that were SARS-CoV-2-associated. Using the MIRA data, each spike-specific TCR was mapped to the spike region that the TCR reacts to and placed in a CD4 or CD8 class. Log10-transformed breadth and depth values were compared by one-way ANOVA with Sidak's multiple comparisons tests. The clones in this table, taken by TCRdb from immuneACCESS, are in-frame only. Not every clone is retained; where verified, under half of the shortfall comes from an unresolved V gene, and the cause of the rest is unknown. That table is the source of V, J and clone size, and D and trimming were worked out from the DNA. For this sample the table gives 100,000 to 150,000 clones, of which about 89% were detected only once. Around 1.5% of the sample is in the top ten clones.

The time point label on this specimen signifies: baseline before first vaccination. Vaccinee samples were obtained from the UK trials COV001 and COV002, which included a single-blind randomized controlled phase 2/3 trial of AZD1222 (ChAdOx1 nCoV-19) in healthy adults. For TCRbeta chain sequencing, PBMC samples were collected from trial participants at day 0 and at day 28 after the second dose. Sequenced here: peripheral blood, sampled on day 0 of AZD1222 vaccination. The sequence is built from TRBV7-9 and TRBJ1-4, with the D gene too uncertain to name. The clonotype originates from an adult in good health. The CDR3 protein: CASSLTRDEKLFF. The DNA sequence reads TGTGCCAGCAGCTTGACGCGGGATGAAAAACTGTTTTTT.